The 14 T cell receptor beta chains below all came from one sample that was sequenced in a study of naive and memory T cell subsets. Two oligonucleotides, mixed equimolar, formed the beta constant-region primer covering TRBC1 and TRBC2. Via MiXCR, TCRdb re-called the UMI-ligation and nested PCR reads, giving one row per CDR3 protein. The table records some 150,000 distinct CDR3 sequences, approximately 15% of them present only once. Input material: naive CD4+ T cells from blood. These receptors all come from a human donor in good health.

The V and J genes are TRBV10-3 and TRBJ2-7; TRBD1 aligns across 10 bases. The J segment lost 6 bases and the V segment lost 6 bases, leaving 5 bases of the junction unmatched. This CDR3 has 13 residues. Germline V gene sequence: CDR1 ENHRY, CDR2 SYGVKD. CDR3 sequence reads: CAIRDRGQGEQYF. In DNA, the CDR3 is TGTGCCATCAGAGACAGGGGGCAGGGCGAGCAGTACTTC.

This clonotype was observed a single time. The chain uses TRBV4-1 and TRBJ2-5; the D is unclear. Germline values: CDR1 MGHRA, CDR2 YSYEKL. This CDR3 is built from 12 residues. V was clipped by 7 bases and J by 4 bases, with 10 bases between them. The CDR3 protein is CASTRSGETQYF. DNA of the CDR3: TGCGCCAGCACTAGATCCGGAGAGACCCAGTACTTC.

This clonotype came up a few times. CDR3: CASTQAGLPQETQYF. The CDR3 coding sequence is TGTGCCAGCACCCAGGCCGGACTACCTCAAGAGACCCAGTACTTC. The V call is TRBV6-5, the J call TRBJ2-5; weak D call: TRBD2 (6 bases). Germline values: CDR1 MNHEY, CDR2 SVGAGI. Trimming pared 7 bases from V and 2 bases from J, leaving 17 bases between. This CDR3 has 15 residues.

The chain couples TRBV3-1 to TRBJ2-2; 15 bases map to TRBD2. This CDR3 has 16 residues. Germline lookup yields CDR1 LGHDT and CDR2 YNNKEL (reference sequence). Unmatched junction bases numbered 4, after V lost 4 bases and J lost 7 bases. Here the CDR3 reads CASSPGLAGGGGELFF. The CDR3 coding sequence is TGTGCCAGCAGCCCGGGACTAGCGGGAGGAGGCGGGGAGCTGTTTTTT.

The table lists this clonotype with a few counts. J is TRBJ2-7 and V is TRBV3-1, with 10 bases matching TRBD2. The CDR3 contains 14 residues. Germline V gene lookup returns CDR1 LGHDT and CDR2 YNNKEL (reference sequence). V was clipped by 1 base and J by 11 bases; unmatched bases: 8. The CDR3 loop reads CASSQARSGRAKYF. For the CDR3, the DNA is TGTGCCAGCAGCCAAGCAAGGAGCGGGAGGGCTAAGTACTTC.

This clonotype showed up many times. The CDR3 reads CASSLFQGNGETQYF. DNA of the CDR3: TGTGCCAGCAGCTTATTTCAGGGGAATGGAGAGACCCAGTACTTC. The V call is TRBV7-9, the J call TRBJ2-5; a weak D match, TRBD1 (6 bases). The CDR3 covers 15 residues. V was clipped by 2 bases and J by 4 bases, with 14 bases between them. Germline V gene lookup returns CDR1 SEHNR and CDR2 FQNEAQ (reference sequence).

This clonotype was observed a few times. This chain joins TRBV7-8 and TRBJ1-5; D is unclear. This CDR3 has 13 amino acids. V was clipped by 5 bases and J by 1 base, with 6 bases between them. Germline loops: CDR1 SGHVS, CDR2 FQNEAQ. The CDR3 nucleotides read TGTGCCAGCAGCGGGAGGAGCAATCAGCCCCAGCATTTT. Protein sequence: CASSGRSNQPQHF.

This clonotype was observed a few times. The genes are TRBV9 and TRBJ1-2; no definite D call. V was pared by 4 bases and J by 4 bases, with 20 bases between. The CDR3 covers 16 residues. CDR1 and CDR2 (germline): SGDLS, YYNGEE. The CDR3 sequence is CASSREVRGIRYGYTF. CDR3 coding DNA: TGTGCCAGCAGCCGGGAGGTTCGAGGGATCCGCTATGGCTACACCTTC.

This clonotype came up a few times. The V gene is TRBV4-2, the J gene TRBJ2-5; possible D gene TRBD1, 5 bases. CDR3 length: 15 amino acids. V dropped 0 bases and J dropped 1 base, with 9 bases sitting between them. Looked up from germline, CDR1 is LGHNA and CDR2 is YNFKEQ. The CDR3: CASSQEGRFQETQYF. CDR3 bases: TGTGCCAGCAGCCAAGAGGGGCGCTTCCAAGAGACCCAGTACTTC.

This chain joins TRBV5-8 and TRBJ2-1; D remains ambiguous. Germline lookup yields CDR1 SGHTS and CDR2 YDEGEE. The V and J ends lost 2 bases and 9 bases respectively, with 9 bases between them. CDR3 length equals 12 residues. The CDR3 DNA follows: TGTGCCAGCAGCTTCAGAGGTACTGAGCAGTTCTTC. It yields the protein CASSFRGTEQFF.

This clonotype was detected only a few times. This chain uses TRBV20-1 with TRBJ1-1; the match to TRBD1 covers 12 bases. Per the germline V gene, CDR1 is DFQATT and CDR2 is SNEGSKA (reference sequence). This CDR3 contains 17 residues. The V gene end was trimmed by 2 bases and the J gene end by 0 bases; junction bases not matched to a gene: 7. This chain's CDR3 is CSARTPGTGGLNTEAFF. CDR3 DNA sequence: TGCAGTGCTAGAACACCCGGGACAGGGGGCTTGAACACTGAAGCTTTCTTT.

The chain couples TRBV6-1 to TRBJ2-7; 10 bases line up with TRBD1. CDR1 is MNHNS, CDR2 SASEGT, per germline. With 3 bases clipped from V and 6 bases from J, the junction kept 2 bases outside the gene matches. This CDR3 contains 13 residues. The CDR3 loop reads CASSDRTGGEQYF. In DNA form, the CDR3 reads TGTGCCAGCAGTGATCGGACAGGGGGCGAGCAGTACTTC.

The CDR3 spells CASSLTGPNTEAFF. As DNA, the CDR3 is TGTGCCAGCAGCCTGACAGGGCCGAACACTGAAGCTTTCTTT. The chain recombines TRBV7-2 with TRBJ1-1; the match to TRBD1 covers 7 bases. Losses at the gene ends were 5 bases for V and 1 base for J; bases not matched to a gene: 4. CDR1 and CDR2 from the germline V gene are SGHTA and FQGNSA. This CDR3 region has 14 residues.

This clonotype was detected only a few times. J is TRBJ1-1 and V is TRBV7-2; 8 positions agree with TRBD1. CDR1 and CDR2 from the germline V gene are SGHTA and FQGNSA. This CDR3 is 15 amino acids long. Trimming at V came to 5 bases and at J to 1 base, leaving 6 bases not matched to a gene. For the CDR3, the DNA is TGTGCCAGCAGCCTCAGACAGGGGCCGAACACTGAAGCTTTCTTT. Translation gives CASSLRQGPNTEAFF.